The 21 T cell receptor beta chains given below trace back to one sample, sequenced in a study of T cells after yellow fever vaccination. In TCRdb, the 5' RACE reads were re-called with MiXCR into one record per CDR3 protein. The sample lists some 120,000 distinct CDR3 sequences, 8.4% seen once, with about 25% in the top ten. The specimen comprised CD8+ T cells sorted from PBMCs, sampled 45 days after the yellow fever booster vaccination. The receptors originated from a man aged 25-45 years who received the YFV17D yellow fever vaccine.

This clonotype appeared many times. The rearrangement links TRBV24-1 to TRBJ2-1; D remains unclear. Looked up from germline, CDR1 is KGHDR and CDR2 is SFDVKD. The CDR3 has 15 amino acids. The V end lost 5 bases, the J end lost 0 bases, and 10 bases lay between the germline ends. CDR3 nucleotides: TGTGCCACCAGTGGGGCAGAGAGCTCCTACAATGAGCAGTTCTTC. Translated, it gives CATSGAESSYNEQFF.

Concerning this clonotype itself: The junction shows a germline mismatch at one end, possibly a read error. The V gene is TRBV20-1, the J gene TRBJ2-7, with D possibly being TRBD1 (6 bases). Germline V CDR1 and CDR2: DFQATT, SNEGSKA (reference sequence). The length of the CDR3 is 12 residues. The CDR3 DNA follows: TGCGGTGCTAGCACAGGGAGCTACGAGCAGTACTTC. It yields the protein CGASTGSYEQYF.

This clonotype has only a few counts. The rearrangement links TRBV4-2 to TRBJ1-1, with 10 bases matching TRBD1. Germline loops: CDR1 LGHNA, CDR2 YNFKEQ. The CDR3 covers 15 residues. The ends lost 5 bases at V and 5 bases at J; junction bases unmatched: 8. As DNA, the CDR3 is TGTGCCAGCAGCTTGAGACAGGGGGCTGGAACTGAAGCTTTCTTT. Residues: CASSLRQGAGTEAFF.

This clonotype was counted ten times or more. The chain recombines TRBV15 with TRBJ1-1, with a possible D match to TRBD1 (5 bases). CDR3 length equals 16 residues. Trimming took 5 bases from V and 0 from J, leaving 16 bases between them. CDR1 is LNHNV, CDR2 YYDKDF, per germline (reference sequence). The CDR3 DNA follows: TGTGCCACCAGCGCCGGGACGTTAACTCTGAACACTGAAGCTTTCTTT. As protein: CATSAGTLTLNTEAFF. Full variable domain (outside the CDR3, taken from reference TRBV15 and TRBJ1-1): DAMVIQNPRYQVTQFGKPVTLSCSQTLNHNVMYWYQQKSSQAPKLLFHYYDKDFNNEADTPDNFQSRRPNTSFCFLDIRSPGLGDTAMYLCATSAGTLTLNTEAFFGQGTRLTVV.

This clonotype has a handful of counts. This chain uses TRBV5-6 with TRBJ2-6, with D possibly matching TRBD2 (5 bases). This CDR3 comprises 16 residues. Germline V CDR1 and CDR2: SGHDT, YYEEEE. The ends were cut back, 0 bases at V and 0 bases at J, with 7 bases in the middle. CDR3 nucleotides: TGTGCCAGCAGCTTGGACGGACTCTCTGGGGCCAACGTCCTGACTTTC. Translation gives CASSLDGLSGANVLTF.

The chain is built from TRBV28 and TRBJ2-3; no firm D call. The V and J ends lost 10 bases and 4 bases respectively, with 18 bases between them. The CDR3 extends over 14 amino acids. The germline gives CDR1 MDHEN, CDR2 SYDVKM. The CDR3 DNA reads TGTGCCACCTTATATCCGGACGGACCAGATACGCAGTATTTT. This translates into CATLYPDGPDTQYF.

This clonotype was seen at least ten times. The chain links TRBV12-3 or TRBV12-4 to TRBJ2-1; D not resolved. V was shortened by 6 bases and J by 5 bases, with 8 bases between the two germline ends. The CDR3 has 12 amino acids. The CDR3 spells CASRVGDNEQFF. DNA for the CDR3: TGTGCCAGCAGGGTTGGCGACAATGAGCAGTTCTTC.

This clonotype appeared many times. The CDR3 protein is CASSQDSNTGELFF. Here the CDR3 DNA reads TGCGCCAGCAGCCAAGATAGTAACACCGGGGAGCTGTTTTTT. The rearrangement joins TRBV4-3 to TRBJ2-2, with no clear D. The CDR3 is made up of 14 amino acids. V dropped 0 bases and J dropped 2 bases, with 4 bases sitting between them. CDR1 and CDR2 (germline): LGHNA, YSLEER.

This clonotype was recorded at least ten times. The chain combines TRBV7-9 with TRBJ2-1; 9 bases are shared with TRBD1. V lost 5 bases to trimming and J lost 0 bases; unmatched junction nucleotides: 5. Germline V gene lookup returns CDR1 SEHNR and CDR2 FQNEAQ (reference sequence). The CDR3 has 16 amino acids. CDR3 region: CASSPDRGSSYNEQFF. In DNA form, the CDR3 reads TGTGCCAGCAGCCCGGACAGGGGAAGCTCCTACAATGAGCAGTTCTTC.

As to this clonotype: A much larger clone lies a single base off, so this may be a read error. The genes are TRBV9 and TRBJ2-2; D gene uncertain. V lost 4 bases and J 5 bases, leaving 6 bases between the germline ends. The CDR3 is made up of 12 amino acids. Per the germline V gene, CDR1 is SGDLS and CDR2 is YYNGEE. CDR3 coding DNA: TGTGCCAGCAGCCCCGAGACCGGGGAGCTGTTTTTT. This gives the protein CASSPETGELFF.

This clonotype was recorded at least ten times. The chain recombines TRBV21-1 with TRBJ2-3; the table calls TRBD2, which could not be checked here. TRBV21-1 is recorded as a pseudogene. The CDR3 runs to 20 residues. The CDR3 here is CASSKAHPGTSAISTDTQYF. CDR3 nucleotide sequence: TGTGCCAGCAGCAAAGCACATCCTGGGACTAGCGCCATATCCACAGATACGCAGTATTTT.

This clonotype appeared many times. The rearrangement links TRBV4-2 to TRBJ1-1, with D unresolved. The CDR3 sequence is 14 residues long. CDR1 is LGHNA and CDR2 is YNFKEQ in the germline V gene. With 1 base removed from V and 5 bases from J, the gap between germline ends came to 11 bases. The CDR3 here is CASSQVGERTEAFF. In nucleotides, the CDR3 is TGTGCCAGCAGCCAAGTCGGGGAAAGGACTGAAGCTTTCTTT.

This clonotype has more than one count but fewer than ten. The chain joins TRBV18 to TRBJ2-7; maybe TRBD1 (5 bases). V was clipped by 0 bases and J by 3 bases, with 12 bases between them. The CDR3 covers 15 residues. CDR1 and CDR2 from the germline V gene are KGHSH and LQKENI. The CDR3 bases are TGTGCCAGCTCACCACCTCCCAGGGAAAACTACGAGCAGTACTTC. Translation: CASSPPPRENYEQYF.

This clonotype appeared many times. The chain combines TRBV7-6 with TRBJ2-1; 9 bases line up with TRBD2. CDR3 length: 15 amino acids. The V gene end was trimmed by 5 bases and the J gene end by 2 bases; junction bases not matched to a gene: 4. Germline CDR1 and CDR2: SGHVS and FNYEAQ. CDR3 loop: CASSHSGSAYNEQFF. CDR3 nucleotides: TGTGCCAGCAGCCATAGCGGGAGTGCCTACAATGAGCAGTTCTTC. Using reference TRBV7-6 and TRBJ2-1 for the parts outside the CDR3, the full variable domain is GAGVSQSPRYKVTKRGQDVALRCDPISGHVSLYWYRQALGQGPEFLTYFNYEAQQDKSGLPNDRFSAERPEGSISTLTIQRTEQRDSAMYRCASSHSGSAYNEQFFGPGTRLTVL.

This clonotype has at least ten counts. DNA for the CDR3: TGCAGCGCCCCAAGGGCAGGGGCGCAGTATTTT. The encoded protein is CSAPRAGAQYF. V and J are TRBV29-1 and TRBJ2-3; D might be TRBD1 (6 bases). V lost 7 bases, J lost 10 bases, and 15 bases lay in between. The germline gives CDR1 SQVTM, CDR2 ANQGSEA. The CDR3 spans 11 residues.

This clonotype was counted at least ten times. The chain couples TRBV12-3 or TRBV12-4 to TRBJ2-7; D not resolved. Trimming removed 6 bases at V and 1 base at J, with 7 bases between. CDR3 length equals 12 residues. The CDR3 DNA is TGTGCCAGCAGCCAAGTATCCTACGAGCAGTACTTC. It translates to CASSQVSYEQYF.

This clonotype showed up many times. The chain has TRBV20-1 and TRBJ1-4, with D unclear. The ends were cut back, 0 bases at V and 5 bases at J, with 22 bases in the middle. CDR3 length equals 18 residues. The germline CDR1 and CDR2 sequences are DFQATT and SNEGSKA (reference sequence). CDR3 in amino acids: CSARDYAYKYNENEKLFF. The CDR3 DNA reads as TGCAGTGCTAGAGATTACGCGTATAAATATAATGAGAATGAAAAACTGTTTTTT.

This chain joins TRBV5-1 and TRBJ2-1; D remains unclear. Germline values: CDR1 SGHRS, CDR2 YFSETQ. There are 13 residues in the CDR3. With 6 bases removed from V and 9 bases from J, the gap between germline ends came to 16 bases. DNA for the CDR3: TGCGCCAGCAACGAGTGGACCGCAAGTGAGCAGTTCTTC. Its translation is CASNEWTASEQFF.

This clonotype was recorded a few times. This rearrangement joins TRBV5-1 to TRBJ2-5; 11 bases align to TRBD1. CDR3 length: 15 residues. The J segment lost 6 bases and the V segment lost 4 bases, leaving 8 bases of the junction unmatched. Germline CDR1 SGHRS, CDR2 YFSETQ. The CDR3 sequence: CASSTYRDRGKTQYF. In nucleotides, the CDR3 is TGCGCCAGCAGCACCTACCGGGACAGGGGGAAGACCCAGTACTTC.

In its sample, this clonotype was seen many times. The rearrangement joins TRBV29-1 to TRBJ2-2; D is unclear. This CDR3 is 11 amino acids long. V lost 4 bases to trimming and J lost 6 bases, with 6 bases between them. Looked up from germline, CDR1 is SQVTM and CDR2 is ANQGSEA. The CDR3: CSVAWSGELFF. The CDR3 DNA reads TGCAGCGTTGCGTGGTCCGGGGAGCTGTTTTTT.

This clonotype was seen at least ten times. The chain couples TRBV12-5 to TRBJ2-5, with 10 bases aligning to TRBD2. The trim removed 0 bases at V and 3 bases at J, leaving 16 bases unmatched. Germline V gene sequence: CDR1 LGHNT, CDR2 FRNRAP. The CDR3 totals 20 residues. The CDR3 bases are TGTGCTAGTGGTTTGGTTGGCGGACAGTTTCTAGCGGGGGAAAAAGAGACCCAGTACTTC. Translating gives CASGLVGGQFLAGEKETQYF.